The rows below give T cell receptor beta chains drawn from one sample of a study of vaccination effects on CD4 cells after COVID-19. The antigens of these receptors remain unknown. Clones were read by immunoSEQ multiplex PCR, and TCRdb kept only the in-frame ones, dropping some. The sample shows roughly 27,000 clones, 65% to 75% of them seen only once. Sequenced material: CD4+ T cells from PBMCs cultured with SARS-CoV-2 spike peptides, taken before COVID-19 vaccination. The receptors shown here come from a human donor who received a COVID-19 vaccine. Both conserved end residues are part of each CDR3. Fields, in order: J gene, V gene, D gene, clone size, CDR3 DNA, CDR3 protein. A D gene is named only where the DNA matches it firmly. The size field is filled for only some rows; it gives once, few, many or a size class.

>TRBJ2-5|TRBV19|TRBD2|NA
TGTGCCAGTAGTTTTCCGGGACTAGCGTCAGAGACCCAGTACTTC
CASSFPGLASETQYF
>TRBJ2-3|TRBV6-1|TRBD1|NA
TGTGCCAGCAGGAGTCACGACAGGGGCACAGATACGCAGTATTTT
CASRSHDRGTDTQYF
>TRBJ1-2|TRBV3-1/TRBV3-2|NA|medium-sized
TGTGCCAGCAGCCAGGGAAATAGTGGCTACACCTTC
CASSQGNSGYTF
>TRBJ1-1|TRBV3-1/TRBV3-2|TRBD1|NA
TGTGCCAGCAGCCCCAATCGACAGGGGCGAGAAGCTTTCTTT
CASSPNRQGREAFF
>TRBJ1-1|TRBV7-2|NA|few
TGTGCCAGCAGCTCGTGGGCTAACACTGAAGCTTTCTTT
CASSSWANTEAFF
>TRBJ1-3|TRBV6-5|NA|NA
TGTGCCAGCAGCCGAGGGGCGCACGGAAACACCATATATTTT
CASSRGAHGNTIYF
>TRBJ2-5|TRBV14|TRBD2|NA
TGTGCCAGCAGCCTAGGGGCGCGGGGGGAGACCCAGTACTTC
CASSLGARGETQYF
>TRBJ2-6|TRBV10-3|NA|NA
TGTGCCATCAATCCAGGGTCGGCTGGGGCCAACGTCCTGACTTTC
CAINPGSAGANVLTF
>TRBJ2-1|TRBV3-1/TRBV3-2|NA|few
TGTGCCAGCAGCCAAGATATCCCTAGAGCCCACAATGAGCAGTTCTTC
CASSQDIPRAHNEQFF
>TRBJ2-7|TRBV25-1|TRBD1|NA
TGTGCCAGCAGTGGATACGACCGGGACAGGGTCTTCCACGAGCAGTACTTC
CASSGYDRDRVFHEQYF
>TRBJ1-1|TRBV2|NA|NA
TGTGCCAGCAGCCTAGACATCACTGAAGCTTTCTTT
CASSLDITEAFF
>TRBJ2-1|TRBV20-1|TRBD2|NA
TGCAGTGCTACCGGGGGGGGGCAGTTCTTC
CSATGGGQFF
>TRBJ2-7|TRBV24-1|NA|NA
TGTGCCACCGGGGACGACTCCTACGAGCAGTACTTC
CATGDDSYEQYF
>TRBJ2-7|TRBV5-4|NA|NA
TGTGCCAGCAGCCCACGGGCGAACTCCTACGAGCAGTACTTC
CASSPRANSYEQYF
>TRBJ2-1|TRBV27|TRBD2|NA
TGTGCCAGCGGTAGGGCGGGAGGGAGCAATGAGCAGTTCTTC
CASGRAGGSNEQFF